Sequencing of this TCR beta chain was carried out in a study of blood T cell repertoires in COVID-19. Study-wide context: Samples taken during acute and convalescent COVID-19 were collected in the United States, Italy and Spain.

Per the original data handling: Amplification of reference gene primers provided the estimated nucleated cell counts. Repertoires were generated with immunoSEQ multiplex PCR, while TCRdb's copy carries only in-frame clones and drops some. V, J and clone size derive from that table, while D and trimming were established from the DNA sequence. The data show 150,000 to 200,000 clones, under 90% seen once. The clonotype comes from a human donor in a cohort sampled during active COVID-19. Sequencing was carried out using peripheral blood.

CDR3 coding DNA: TGTGCCAGCAGCTCCCGACTGTGGGCAGATACGCAGTATTTT. Its protein is CASSSRLWADTQYF. V gene TRBV14 combines with J gene TRBJ2-3, with D unresolved. The CDR3 is 14 amino acids. CDR1 is SGHDN, CDR2 FVKESK, per germline. V lost 5 bases and J 4 bases, leaving 13 bases between the germline ends. Full variable domain (rest looked up from reference TRBV14 and TRBJ2-3): EAGVTQFPSHSVIEKGQTVTLRCDPISGHDNLYWYRRVMGKEIKFLLHFVKESKQDESGMPNNRFLAERTGGTYSTLKVQPAELEDSGVYFCASSSRLWADTQYFGPGTRLTVL.